A selection of T cell receptor beta chains follows, all from one sample in a study of beta chain features in type 1 diabetes. Assay: immunoSEQ multiplex PCR; the TCRdb copy retains only in-frame clones and omits some. The repertoire has under 300,000 clones, about a tenth of them found once; the top ten carry around 0.018%. The specimen was naive CD4+ T cells from blood. The source of these receptors is a man aged 25-45 years with type 1 diabetes. CDR3s include the opening cysteine and the closing phenylalanine or tryptophan. D genes are given only for firm matches. The size entry is marked missing in some rows and otherwise reads once, few, many or a size class.

v_call,j_call,d_call,clone_size,cdr3_aa,cdr3_nt
TRBV2,TRBJ1-4,TRBD1,NA,CASSPGQAGEKLFF,TGTGCCAGCAGTCCCGGACAGGCGGGGGAAAAACTGTTTTTT
TRBV4-1,TRBJ1-5,NA,NA,CASRPFWTTRDNQPQHF,TGCGCCAGCAGACCCTTCTGGACGACCCGGGACAATCAGCCCCAGCATTTT
TRBV27,TRBJ1-1,NA,few,CASTSLLRRTEAFF,TGTGCCAGCACCTCTCTACTCAGGCGAACTGAAGCTTTCTTT
TRBV28,TRBJ1-5,NA,NA,CASSDRFGPQHF,TGTGCCAGCAGCGACAGGTTTGGGCCCCAGCATTTT
TRBV28,TRBJ1-6,NA,NA,CASSLTIGNSPLHF,TGTGCCAGCAGCCTGACAATTGGTAATTCACCCCTCCACTTT
TRBV6-6,TRBJ2-3,NA,few,CASSMRTPTDTQYF,TGTGCCAGCAGTATGCGGACTCCGACAGATACGCAGTATTTT
TRBV4-1,TRBJ2-3,NA,NA,CASSQTSPYSTDTQYF,TGCGCCAGCAGCCAAACGAGTCCCTATAGCACAGATACGCAGTATTTT
TRBV12-5,TRBJ2-7,TRBD2,few,CASGSRLAGLTFEQYF,TGTGCTAGTGGTTCCAGACTAGCGGGGCTCACGTTCGAGCAGTACTTC
TRBV2,TRBJ2-3,TRBD2,NA,CASGGSGGADTQYF,TGTGCCAGCGGGGGCAGCGGGGGGGCAGATACGCAGTATTTT
TRBV5-6,TRBJ1-1,NA,NA,CASSSGDLYRDTEAFF,TGTGCCAGCAGCTCGGGGGACCTTTATCGGGACACTGAAGCTTTCTTT
TRBV5-1,TRBJ2-5,NA,NA,CASSPPGSEETQYF,TGCGCCAGCAGCCCCCCGGGTAGCGAGGAGACCCAGTACTTC
TRBV18,TRBJ1-5,NA,NA,CASSPSSTAFSNQPQHF,TGTGCCAGCTCACCAAGCTCCACAGCCTTTAGCAATCAGCCCCAGCATTTT
TRBV4-2,TRBJ1-1,NA,few,CASSQRSTGGAEAFF,TGTGCCAGCAGCCAACGTTCCACCGGAGGGGCTGAAGCTTTCTTT
TRBV4-1,TRBJ1-6,NA,few,CASSQEVRSNSPLHF,TGCGCCAGCAGCCAAGAGGTCAGAAGTAATTCACCCCTCCACTTT
TRBV18,TRBJ1-2,NA,NA,CASSETVAQERTF,TGTGCCAGCTCAGAAACCGTCGCACAGGAGCGCACCTTC
TRBV15,TRBJ1-5,NA,few,CATSRRGGGSSNQPQHF,TGTGCCACCAGCAGACGAGGGGGGGGTTCAAGCAATCAGCCCCAGCATTTT
TRBV5-1,TRBJ1-2,NA,NA,CASSWGGQNGYTF,TGCGCCAGCAGCTGGGGTGGACAGAATGGCTACACCTTC
TRBV7-2,TRBJ1-4,NA,few,CASSLAGITNEKLFF,TGTGCCAGCAGCTTGGCCGGGATCACCAATGAAAAACTGTTTTTT
TRBV30,TRBJ1-3,NA,few,CAWSISGAGNTIYF,TGTGCCTGGAGTATATCAGGGGCTGGAAACACCATATATTTT
TRBV4-3,TRBJ2-2,NA,NA,CASSLFRGRLDSNTGELFF,TGCGCCAGCAGCCTTTTCAGGGGTCGTCTGGACTCTAACACCGGGGAGCTGTTTTTT
TRBV7-9,TRBJ2-3,NA,few,CASSFSPDTQYF,TGTGCCAGCAGCTTTAGCCCAGATACGCAGTATTTT
TRBV18,TRBJ1-1,TRBD1,few,CASSPRTGNTEAFF,TGTGCCAGCTCACCACGGACAGGGAACACTGAAGCTTTCTTT
TRBV5-1,TRBJ2-5,TRBD1,NA,CASSLWPRGRGETQYF,TGCGCCAGCAGCTTGTGGCCCAGGGGGCGAGGAGAGACCCAGTACTTC
TRBV5-1,TRBJ2-7,NA,NA,CASSLGSSYEQYF,TGCGCCAGCAGCTTGGGTAGTTCCTACGAGCAGTACTTC
TRBV7-8,TRBJ1-6,TRBD1,NA,CASSIGTGRNSPLHF,TGTGCCAGCAGCATAGGGACAGGGAGAAATTCACCCCTCCACTTT
TRBV2,TRBJ1-5,TRBD1,few,CASSAQGRNQPQHF,TGTGCCAGCAGTGCACAGGGGAGGAATCAGCCCCAGCATTTT
TRBV7-2,TRBJ2-7,NA,few,CASSLVAGTYEQYF,TGTGCCAGCAGCTTAGTGGCGGGCACCTACGAGCAGTACTTC
TRBV5-4,TRBJ1-2,TRBD1,NA,CASSRTGVGGYTF,TGTGCCAGCAGCCGAACAGGGGTAGGAGGCTACACCTTC
TRBV5-1,TRBJ2-7,TRBD2,few,CASSALAGAAYEQYF,TGCGCCAGCAGCGCCCTAGCGGGGGCTGCCTACGAGCAGTACTTC
TRBV9,TRBJ2-1,NA,NA,CASSARNNEQFF,TGTGCCAGCAGCGCGCGGAACAATGAGCAGTTCTTC
TRBV6-5,TRBJ2-1,TRBD1,few,CASSHRRGRLSEQFF,TGTGCCAGCAGTCATCGCAGGGGGCGATTGTCTGAGCAGTTCTTC
TRBV2,TRBJ2-5,TRBD1,few,CASCGTGKETQYF,TGTGCCAGCTGTGGGACAGGGAAAGAGACCCAGTACTTC
TRBV13,TRBJ2-2,NA,NA,CASSRRTDANTGELFF,TGTGCCAGCAGCCGCCGGACAGACGCGAACACCGGGGAGCTGTTTTTT
TRBV7-2,TRBJ2-3,TRBD2,NA,CASSFGDSGGSDTQYF,TGTGCCAGCAGCTTTGGTGATAGCGGGGGGTCAGATACGCAGTATTTT
TRBV7-2,TRBJ2-5,NA,NA,CASNRRGQAFQETQYF,TGTGCCAGCAATCGGAGGGGCCAGGCGTTCCAAGAGACCCAGTACTTC
TRBV7-2,TRBJ2-5,NA,few,CASSLNGWAQETQYF,TGTGCCAGCAGTCTGAACGGTTGGGCACAAGAGACCCAGTACTTC
TRBV7-3,TRBJ2-5,TRBD2,few,CASSLTDVGGAETQYF,TGTGCCAGCAGCTTAACGGACGTCGGGGGGGCTGAGACCCAGTACTTC
TRBV7-2,TRBJ2-5,TRBD2,NA,CASSLGLAEETQYF,TGTGCCAGCAGCCTCGGACTAGCGGAAGAGACCCAGTACTTC
TRBV11-2,TRBJ2-7,TRBD2,NA,CASSSLGTSGGFSYEQYF,TGTGCCAGCAGCTCTTTGGGGACTAGCGGGGGGTTCTCCTACGAGCAGTACTTC
TRBV18,TRBJ2-5,TRBD1,NA,CASSPPNRQGDKTQYF,TGTGCCAGCTCACCACCGAATCGACAGGGTGATAAGACCCAGTACTTC
TRBV4-2,TRBJ2-3,TRBD2,NA,CASSQATSGVTTDTQYF,TGTGCCAGCAGCCAAGCGACTAGCGGGGTTACTACAGATACGCAGTATTTT
TRBV6-5,TRBJ2-7,TRBD2,few,CASSYSLAGGHYEQYF,TGTGCCAGCAGTTACTCTCTAGCGGGGGGCCACTACGAGCAGTACTTC
TRBV2,TRBJ2-5,TRBD1,few,CASNYRGRQETQYF,TGTGCCAGCAACTACAGGGGGCGTCAAGAGACCCAGTACTTC
TRBV19,TRBJ2-7,TRBD1,NA,CASSWQGAGDEQYF,TGTGCCAGTAGCTGGCAGGGGGCAGGGGACGAGCAGTACTTC
TRBV7-3,TRBJ2-1,TRBD2,NA,CASRPTSGANEQFF,TGTGCCAGCAGACCTACTAGCGGGGCGAATGAGCAGTTCTTC
TRBV6-5,TRBJ2-1,NA,NA,CASHTGGLPANEQFF,TGTGCCAGCCATACAGGGGGACTACCGGCCAATGAGCAGTTCTTC
TRBV12-5,TRBJ2-1,TRBD2,few,CASGLVLAQRTSSYNEQFF,TGTGCTAGTGGTTTGGTACTAGCGCAAAGAACCAGCTCCTACAATGAGCAGTTCTTC
TRBV6-6,TRBJ2-2,TRBD1,NA,CASSPSTGPNTGELFF,TGTGCCAGCAGTCCGTCGACAGGGCCCAACACCGGGGAGCTGTTTTTT
TRBV27,TRBJ1-1,TRBD1,NA,CASNPRDSNTEAFF,TGTGCCAGCAATCCAAGGGACAGCAACACTGAAGCTTTCTTT
TRBV7-3,TRBJ2-3,NA,few,CASSDPTQDTQYF,TGTGCCAGCAGCGATCCAACCCAGGATACGCAGTATTTT
TRBV11-1,TRBJ2-7,NA,few,CASSSARGSYEQYF,TGTGCCAGCAGCTCAGCGAGGGGGTCCTACGAGCAGTACTTC
TRBV5-6,TRBJ2-3,TRBD2,NA,CASSFSGGAGDTQYF,TGTGCCAGCAGCTTCAGCGGGGGGGCCGGTGATACGCAGTATTTT
TRBV15,TRBJ2-5,TRBD1,NA,CATSRTGQAVGETQYF,TGTGCCACCAGCAGAACGGGACAGGCGGTTGGTGAGACCCAGTACTTC